Listed below are T cell receptor beta chains from one sample, sequenced in a study of shared clonotypes between healthy human individuals. Libraries were prepared by immunoSEQ multiplex PCR; TCRdb keeps only in-frame clonotypes and omits some of them. The sample records approximately 100,000 clones, 68% being singletons. Sample: memory CD8+ T cells sorted from blood. The receptors were gathered from a woman between 25 and 40 years old in good health. CDR3s include the opening cysteine and the closing phenylalanine or tryptophan. D genes are given only for firm matches. Size tells how often a clone was seen (once, few, many) or the class of an expanded clone, and some rows leave it out.

D | J | V | length | size | CDR3 | DNA
. | TRBJ2-7 | TRBV4-2 | 13 | once | CASSLPGSYEQYF | TGTGCCAGCAGCCTGCCGGGGTCCTACGAGCAGTACTTC
TRBD2 | TRBJ2-2 | TRBV6-4 | 17 | few | CASSPGTSGSGTGELFF | TGTGCCAGCAGTCCAGGGACTAGCGGGAGTGGAACCGGGGAGCTGTTTTTT
. | TRBJ2-2 | TRBV27 | 13 | . | CASSITNTGELFF | TGTGCCAGCAGTATTACAAACACCGGGGAGCTGTTTTTT
. | TRBJ2-7 | TRBV6-6 | 13 | . | CASSYTGSYEQYF | TGTGCCAGCAGTTACACAGGGTCCTACGAGCAGTACTTC
. | TRBJ2-2 | TRBV9 | 17 | . | CASSVIAGKGHTGELFF | TGTGCCAGCAGCGTCATTGCGGGAAAGGGGCACACCGGGGAGCTGTTTTTT
TRBD2 | TRBJ2-2 | TRBV28 | 15 | . | CASTAGEMHSGELFF | TGTGCCAGCACCGCGGGAGAGATGCATTCAGGGGAGCTGTTTTTT
. | TRBJ2-3 | TRBV7-8 | 17 | . | CASSLAQGTLSADTQYF | TGTGCCAGCAGCTTAGCGCAAGGTACCTTGAGCGCAGATACGCAGTATTTT
TRBD2 | TRBJ2-3 | TRBV6-4 | 15 | few | CASSASSGDTDTQYF | TGTGCCAGCAGTGCATCTAGCGGGGACACAGATACGCAGTATTTT
. | TRBJ2-2 | TRBV9 | 15 | . | CASSDRTINTGELFF | TGTGCCAGCAGCGACCGGACAATTAACACCGGGGAGCTGTTTTTT
. | TRBJ2-7 | TRBV6-5 | 13 | . | CASSYGQHYEQYF | TGTGCCAGCAGTTACGGACAGCACTACGAGCAGTACTTC
. | TRBJ2-7 | TRBV10-3 | 19 | few | CAITDTGQTNPVAGNEQYF | TGTGCCATCACCGATACGGGACAAACGAACCCCGTAGCGGGCAACGAGCAGTACTTC
TRBD1 | TRBJ1-4 | TRBV2 | 14 | many | CASGEGTANEKLFF | TGTGCCAGCGGGGAGGGGACAGCTAATGAAAAACTGTTTTTT
. | TRBJ2-1 | TRBV19 | 14 | . | CASSDSGLNNEQFF | TGTGCCAGTAGTGACTCAGGACTGAACAATGAGCAGTTCTTC
TRBD1 | TRBJ1-4 | TRBV4-1 | 19 | few | CASSQASGTGFNSNEKLFF | TGCGCCAGCAGCCAAGCATCCGGGACAGGGTTCAATAGTAATGAAAAACTGTTTTTT
. | TRBJ1-4 | TRBV2 | 16 | . | CASRGEVRATNEKLFF | TGTGCCAGCAGAGGAGAAGTGAGAGCAACTAATGAAAAACTGTTTTTT
TRBD2 | TRBJ2-2 | TRBV5-1 | 19 | . | CASSLASRTSGRGVGELFF | TGCGCCAGCAGCTTGGCCTCTCGGACTAGCGGGAGGGGAGTCGGGGAGCTGTTTTTT
. | TRBJ1-1 | TRBV10-2 | 14 | . | CASSDTGIFAEAFF | TGCGCCAGCAGTGACACAGGGATCTTCGCTGAAGCTTTCTTT
TRBD2 | TRBJ2-7 | TRBV7-3 | 13 | . | CASSLAGADEQYF | TGTGCCAGCAGCTTAGCGGGAGCAGACGAGCAGTACTTC
. | TRBJ2-1 | TRBV27 | 14 | many | CASSSGSHYNEQFF | TGTGCCAGCAGCTCCGGGTCTCACTACAATGAGCAGTTCTTC
TRBD1 | TRBJ2-7 | TRBV29-1 | 13 | once | CSVVGTVHYEQYF | TGCAGCGTGGTCGGGACAGTTCACTACGAGCAGTACTTC